This T cell receptor beta chain came from a study of blood T cell repertoires in COVID-19. Germline values: CDR1 MNHEY, CDR2 SVGAGI. The length of the CDR3 is 14 residues. V was clipped by 7 bases and J by 4 bases; unmatched bases: 4. Authors' methods: Reference gene primers were amplified, and this amplification served to estimate nucleated cell counts. TCRdb's copy holds only in-frame clones and misses some; the assay was immunoSEQ multiplex PCR. That table gives V, J and clone size, and the DNA gave D and trimming. Here the sample spans approximately 62,000 clones, about 90% being singletons. The source is a human donor with active COVID-19. The donor label of this sample is uncertain. The specimen was peripheral blood. This rearrangement joins TRBV6-5 to TRBJ2-1; TRBD2 aligns across 10 bases. CDR3 residues: CASTLGLAYNEQFF. The CDR3 bases are TGTGCCAGCACCCTGGGACTAGCGTACAATGAGCAGTTCTTC.